The 22 T cell receptor beta chains below all came from one sample that was sequenced in a study of T cell responses to AZD1222 COVID-19 vaccine. Repertoires were generated with immunoSEQ multiplex PCR, while TCRdb's copy carries only in-frame clones and drops some. The repertoire holds nearly 95,000 clones, with 75% to 90% as singletons. Material: peripheral blood, obtained 28 days after the second AZD1222 dose. These receptors came from an adult who received the AZD1222 COVID-19 vaccine.

This rearrangement joins TRBV6-6 to TRBJ1-1, with D perhaps TRBD1 (5 bases). The V and J ends lost 6 bases and 5 bases respectively, with 16 bases between them. The CDR3 extends over 14 amino acids. CDR1 MNHNY and CDR2 SVGAGI come from the germline V gene (reference sequence). The CDR3 region has the DNA TGTGCCAGCAGCCTTCCCAACCCAGGGACTGAAGCTTTCTTT. Its protein is CASSLPNPGTEAFF.

The gene calls are TRBV14 and TRBJ1-3; 8 bases fit TRBD1. The CDR3 runs 15 residues. V dropped 8 bases and J dropped 4; count of bases not matched to a gene: 10. Germline V lookup: CDR1 SGHDN, CDR2 FVKESK. CDR3 sequence (DNA): TGTGCCAGCGCTAGGCAGGGGGCGCGAGGAAACACCATATATTTT. It translates to CASARQGARGNTIYF.

The V gene is TRBV18, the J gene TRBJ1-5; D call uncertain. Germline V CDR1 and CDR2: KGHSH, LQKENI. The CDR3 totals 13 residues. Trimming removed 3 bases at V and 5 bases at J, with 8 bases between. The CDR3 protein is CASSPRADQPQHF. As DNA, the CDR3 is TGTGCCAGCTCACCCCGGGCGGATCAGCCCCAGCATTTT.

The chain uses TRBV12-5 and TRBJ2-1; 7 nucleotides align to TRBD1. This CDR3 has 14 residues. Germline values: CDR1 LGHNT, CDR2 FRNRAP. Trimming took 1 base from V and 10 from J; bases not matched to a gene: 7. The CDR3 loop is CASGLGQGPREQFF. Written as DNA, the CDR3 is TGTGCTAGTGGTTTGGGACAGGGCCCGCGGGAGCAGTTCTTC.

This chain links TRBV18 with TRBJ1-4, with 10 bases matching TRBD1. V trimming: 5 bases; J trimming: 7 bases; junction bases outside the gene matches: 4. CDR1 is KGHSH, CDR2 LQKENI, per germline. The CDR3 has 14 residues. The CDR3 coding sequence is TGTGCCAGCTCAATCGGGACAGGGGTTGAAAAACTGTTTTTT. It translates to CASSIGTGVEKLFF.

The rearrangement uses TRBV2 and TRBJ2-5; 7 bases are shared with TRBD1. This CDR3 is 12 amino acids long. Germline CDR1 is SNHLY and CDR2 is FYNNEI. Trimming removed 6 bases from V and 2 bases from J; junction bases left unmatched: 0. In DNA, the CDR3 is TGTGCCAGCAGGGGACAGCAAGAGACCCAGTACTTC. Protein product: CASRGQQETQYF.

The rearrangement joins TRBV6-5 to TRBJ1-5; no firm D call. V was trimmed by 5 bases and J by 6 bases, leaving 14 bases between them. This CDR3 is 14 amino acids long. The germline gives CDR1 MNHEY, CDR2 SVGAGI. The CDR3 nucleotides read TGTGCCAGCAGTACCCAAGATCCCAGTCAGCCCCAGCATTTT. Translated, it gives CASSTQDPSQPQHF.

The V and J genes are TRBV6-6 and TRBJ2-4; the D gene is possibly TRBD1 (5 bases). CDR3 length: 13 amino acids. Germline assignment: CDR1 MNHNY and CDR2 SVGAGI (reference sequence). The V and J ends lost 6 bases and 8 bases respectively, with 14 bases between them. CDR3: CASRDNSRHIQYF. In DNA, the CDR3 is TGTGCCAGCAGGGACAACAGTCGACACATTCAGTACTTC.

This sequence joins TRBV29-1 and TRBJ1-2; weak D call: TRBD1 (6 bases). This CDR3 has 9 residues. The germline gives CDR1 SQVTM, CDR2 ANQGSEA. V dropped 7 bases and J dropped 8 bases, with 8 bases sitting between them. CDR3 coding DNA: TGCAGCGATGACAGGGGCTACACCTTC. Its protein product is CSDDRGYTF.

The chain links TRBV27 to TRBJ2-3; unclear D gene. The CDR3 is made up of 15 amino acids. The germline CDR1 and CDR2 sequences are MNHEY and SMNVEV (reference sequence). V lost 10 bases to trimming and J lost 2 bases, with 19 bases between them. The chain's CDR3 is CATPHETYPTDTQYF. CDR3 DNA: TGTGCCACACCGCATGAGACATACCCCACAGATACGCAGTATTTT.

This sequence joins TRBV29-1 and TRBJ2-3; D remains ambiguous. Trimming removed 1 base from V and 3 bases from J, with 8 bases in between. CDR1 is SQVTM and CDR2 is ANQGSEA in the germline V gene. The CDR3 is 13 residues long. The CDR3 sequence: CSVEGGRTDTQYF. CDR3 sequence (DNA): TGCAGCGTTGAAGGCGGCCGGACAGATACGCAGTATTTT.

The chain employs TRBV27 and TRBJ1-5, with 7 nucleotides matching TRBD1. Germline V CDR1 and CDR2: MNHEY, SMNVEV (reference sequence). The CDR3 consists of 14 residues. V lost 4 bases to trimming and J lost 4 bases; unmatched junction nucleotides: 4. CDR3 in DNA: TGTGCCAGCAGTTACAGGGGAGAAAATCAGCCCCAGCATTTT. The encoded protein is CASSYRGENQPQHF.

V usage is TRBV3-1 (or the pseudogene TRBV3-2) and J usage is TRBJ1-1; D gene unclear. Germline V gene data show CDR1 as LGHDT and CDR2 as YNNKEL (reference sequence). With 1 base removed from V and 12 bases from J, the gap between germline ends came to 12 bases. The CDR3 is 12 residues long. The DNA for the CDR3 is TGTGCCAGCAGCCAAGGGGCACAGAGATCTTTCTTT. Its translation is CASSQGAQRSFF.

The chain has TRBV6-5 and TRBJ1-1, with D perhaps TRBD1 (5 bases). V lost 0 bases to trimming and J lost 4 bases, with 9 bases between them. Germline CDR1 MNHEY, CDR2 SVGAGI. The CDR3 length is 14 residues. This chain's CDR3 is CASSYSAGGTEAFF. For the CDR3, the DNA is TGTGCCAGCAGTTACTCGGCGGGGGGCACTGAAGCTTTCTTT.

The chain recombines TRBV19 with TRBJ1-1, with D possibly TRBD1 on 6 matching bases. The CDR3 has 13 amino acids. V was shortened by 6 bases and J by 1 base, with 9 bases between the two germline ends. Germline V gene sequence: CDR1 LNHDA, CDR2 SQIVND (reference sequence). The CDR3 sequence: CASSKTGNTEAFF. CDR3 nucleotide sequence: TGTGCCAGTAGCAAGACAGGGAACACTGAAGCTTTCTTT.

The genes are TRBV19 and TRBJ1-4; D unresolved. The CDR3 loop spans 13 amino acids. Germline V gene data show CDR1 as LNHDA and CDR2 as SQIVND (reference sequence). V dropped 6 bases and J dropped 8 bases, with 13 bases sitting between them. In DNA form, the CDR3 reads TGTGCCAGTAGACAGTCGGCAACCGAAAAACTGTTTTTT. It is translated as CASRQSATEKLFF.

V usage is TRBV11-2 and J usage is TRBJ2-7; 13 positions agree with TRBD2. The germline V gene has CDR1 SGHAT and CDR2 FQNNGV. With V trimmed by 4 bases and J by 0 bases, 9 bases remained unmatched. The CDR3 extends over 18 amino acids. The CDR3 bases are TGTGCCAGCAGCTCCGGACTAGCGGGGGTACACAGCTCCTACGAGCAGTACTTC. Translation: CASSSGLAGVHSSYEQYF. The full variable domain, rest sourced from reference TRBV11-2 and TRBJ2-7, is EAGVAQSPRYKIIEKRQSVAFWCNPISGHATLYWYQQILGQGPKLLIQFQNNGVVDDSQLPKDRFSAERLKGVDSTLKIQPAKLEDSAVYLCASSSGLAGVHSSYEQYFGPGTRLTVT.

The V and J genes are TRBV12-5 and TRBJ2-5; tentative D call: TRBD1 (6 bases). With 1 base removed from V and 5 bases from J, the gap between germline ends came to 17 bases. The CDR3 extends over 16 amino acids. Germline-derived CDR1 and CDR2 are LGHNT and FRNRAP. The CDR3 bases are TGTGCTAGTGGTTTGGCCGCGCAACAGGGTTCGGAGACCCAGTACTTC. Translation: CASGLAAQQGSETQYF.

This sequence joins TRBV5-1 and TRBJ2-2; D might be TRBD2 (5 bases). CDR3 length: 15 amino acids. V was clipped by 2 bases and J by 2 bases, with 10 bases between them. The germline CDR1 and CDR2 sequences are SGHRS and YFSETQ. CDR3 residues: CASSFSGSNTGELFF. CDR3 coding DNA: TGCGCCAGCAGCTTCTCGGGATCTAACACCGGGGAGCTGTTTTTT.

This rearrangement joins TRBV4-3 to TRBJ1-1, with 7 nucleotides matching TRBD1. V shed 0 bases and J 0 bases; nucleotides not matched to a gene: 10. CDR1 and CDR2 (germline): LGHNA, YSLEER. This CDR3 has 18 residues. This CDR3 reads CASSQDRQGEGVNTEAFF. Written as DNA, the CDR3 is TGCGCCAGCAGCCAAGACAGACAGGGCGAAGGAGTGAACACTGAAGCTTTCTTT.

This clone showed up just once. The chain employs TRBV5-4 and TRBJ1-2, with D tentatively TRBD1 (6 bases). The CDR3 is made up of 12 amino acids. The germline V gene encodes CDR1 SGHNT and CDR2 YYREEE (reference sequence). V dropped 4 bases and J dropped 6 bases, with 10 bases sitting between them. CDR3: CASSRGGDGYTF. The DNA for the CDR3 is TGTGCCAGCAGCCGAGGGGGTGATGGCTACACCTTC.

The V gene is TRBV9, the J gene TRBJ1-3, with D possibly TRBD1 on 5 matching bases. The V gene lost 0 bases and the J gene lost 4 bases, with 11 bases spanning the gap. Germline lookup yields CDR1 SGDLS and CDR2 YYNGEE. The CDR3 is made up of 15 amino acids. CDR3 coding DNA: TGTGCCAGCAGCGTAGGTGGGGCTATCGGAAACACCATATATTTT. This translates into CASSVGGAIGNTIYF. The whole variable domain, remainder taken from reference TRBV9 and TRBJ1-3, is DSGVTQTPKHLITATGQRVTLRCSPRSGDLSVYWYQQSLDQGLQFLIQYYNGEERAKGNILERFSAQQFPDLHSELNLSSLELGDSALYFCASSVGGAIGNTIYFGEGSWLTVV.